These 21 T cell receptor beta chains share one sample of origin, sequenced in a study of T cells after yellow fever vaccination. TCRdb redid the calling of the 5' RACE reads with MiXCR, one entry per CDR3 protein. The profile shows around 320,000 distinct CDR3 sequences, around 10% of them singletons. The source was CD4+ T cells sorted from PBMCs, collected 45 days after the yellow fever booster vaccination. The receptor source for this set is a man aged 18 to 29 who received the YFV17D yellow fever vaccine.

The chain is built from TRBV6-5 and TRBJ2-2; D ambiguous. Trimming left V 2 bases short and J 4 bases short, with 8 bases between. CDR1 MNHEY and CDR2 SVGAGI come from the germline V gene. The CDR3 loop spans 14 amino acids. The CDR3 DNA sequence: TGTGCCAGCAGTTACGGGCAGCCCACCGGGGAGCTGTTTTTT. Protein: CASSYGQPTGELFF.

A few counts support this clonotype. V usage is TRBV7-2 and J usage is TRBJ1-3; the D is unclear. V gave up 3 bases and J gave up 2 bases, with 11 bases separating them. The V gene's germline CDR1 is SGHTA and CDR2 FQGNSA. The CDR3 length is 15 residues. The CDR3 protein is CASSFEVDPGNTIYF. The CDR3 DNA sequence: TGTGCCAGCAGCTTTGAGGTTGACCCTGGAAACACCATATATTTT.

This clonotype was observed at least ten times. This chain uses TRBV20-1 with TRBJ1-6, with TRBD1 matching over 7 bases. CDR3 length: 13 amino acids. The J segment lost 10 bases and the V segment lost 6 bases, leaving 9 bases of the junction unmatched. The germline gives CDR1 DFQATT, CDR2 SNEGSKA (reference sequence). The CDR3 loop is CSAGDSRGSPLHF. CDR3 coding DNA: TGCAGTGCAGGGGACAGTAGAGGCTCACCCCTCCACTTT.

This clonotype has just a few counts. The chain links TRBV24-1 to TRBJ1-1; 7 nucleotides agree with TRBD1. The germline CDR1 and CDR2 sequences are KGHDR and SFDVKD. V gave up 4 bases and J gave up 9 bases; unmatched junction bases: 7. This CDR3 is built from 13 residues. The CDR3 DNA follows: TGTGCCACCAGTGAGGCCGACAGGGTCAAAGCTTTCTTT. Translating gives CATSEADRVKAFF.

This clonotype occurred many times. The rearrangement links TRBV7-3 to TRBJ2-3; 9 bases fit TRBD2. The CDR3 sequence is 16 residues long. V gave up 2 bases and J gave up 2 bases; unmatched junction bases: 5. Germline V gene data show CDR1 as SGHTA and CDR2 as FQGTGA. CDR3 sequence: CASSLGASGDTDTQYF. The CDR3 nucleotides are TGTGCCAGCAGCTTAGGTGCTAGCGGGGACACAGATACGCAGTATTTT.

DNA of the CDR3: TGCGCCAGCATCAACTCAGGGGGCACTGAGCAGTTCTTC. As protein: CASINSGGTEQFF. The chain has TRBV10-1 and TRBJ2-1, with TRBD1 matching 8 bases. V lost 7 bases and J lost 9; bases outside the gene matches: 8. Germline CDR1 is WNHNN and CDR2 is SYGVQD (reference sequence). The CDR3 contains 13 residues.

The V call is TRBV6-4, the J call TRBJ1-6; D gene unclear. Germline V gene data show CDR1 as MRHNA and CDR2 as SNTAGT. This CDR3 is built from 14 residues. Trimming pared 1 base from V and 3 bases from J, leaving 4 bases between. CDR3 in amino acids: CASSDFLYNSPLHF. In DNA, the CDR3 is TGTGCCAGCAGTGACTTCCTCTATAATTCACCCCTCCACTTT.

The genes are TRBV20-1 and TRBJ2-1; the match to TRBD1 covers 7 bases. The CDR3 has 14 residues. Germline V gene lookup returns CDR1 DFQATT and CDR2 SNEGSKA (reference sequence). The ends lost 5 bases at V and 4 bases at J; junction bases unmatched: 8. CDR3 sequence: CSALRDSSYNEQFF. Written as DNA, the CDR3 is TGCAGTGCTTTAAGGGACAGCTCATACAATGAGCAGTTCTTC.

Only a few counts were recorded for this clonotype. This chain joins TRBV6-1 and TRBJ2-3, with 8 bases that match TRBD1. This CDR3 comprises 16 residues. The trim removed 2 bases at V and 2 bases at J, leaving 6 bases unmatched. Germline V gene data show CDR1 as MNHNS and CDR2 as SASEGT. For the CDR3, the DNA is TGTGCCAGCAGTGAAAGGAAGGACAGGGTCACAGATACGCAGTATTTT. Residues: CASSERKDRVTDTQYF.

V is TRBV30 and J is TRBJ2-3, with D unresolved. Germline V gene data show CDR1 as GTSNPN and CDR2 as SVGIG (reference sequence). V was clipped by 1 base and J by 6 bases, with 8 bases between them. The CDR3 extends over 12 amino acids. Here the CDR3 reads CAWSELADTQYF. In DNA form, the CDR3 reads TGTGCCTGGAGTGAATTGGCGGATACGCAGTATTTT.

CDR3 loop: CASSFKASAGYTF. As DNA, the CDR3 is TGTGCCAGCAGTTTTAAGGCGTCGGCGGGCTACACCTTC. The chain recombines TRBV12-3 or TRBV12-4 with TRBJ1-2, with no clear D. This CDR3 has 13 residues. The V end lost 3 bases, the J end lost 8 bases, and 13 bases lay between the germline ends.

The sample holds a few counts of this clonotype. CDR3 protein: CASSRDIFYGYTF. The CDR3 bases are TGTGCCAGCAGCCGGGACATTTTCTATGGCTACACCTTC. The chain links TRBV14 to TRBJ1-2; TRBD1 is a possible D gene (6 bases). This CDR3 contains 13 residues. The V end lost 4 bases, the J end lost 4 bases, and 10 bases lay between the germline ends. Germline assignment: CDR1 SGHDN and CDR2 FVKESK.

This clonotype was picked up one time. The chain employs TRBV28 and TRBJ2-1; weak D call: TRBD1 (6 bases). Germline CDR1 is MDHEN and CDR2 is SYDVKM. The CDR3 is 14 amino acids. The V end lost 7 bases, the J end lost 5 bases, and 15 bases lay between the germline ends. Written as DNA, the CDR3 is TGTGCCAGCATCCCGGGACAAAGAAACAATGAGCAGTTCTTC. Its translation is CASIPGQRNNEQFF.

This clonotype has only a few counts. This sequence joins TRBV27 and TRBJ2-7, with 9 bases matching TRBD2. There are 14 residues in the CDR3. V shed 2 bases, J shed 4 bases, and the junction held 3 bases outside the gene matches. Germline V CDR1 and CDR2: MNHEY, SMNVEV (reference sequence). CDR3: CASSLIAGVYEQYV. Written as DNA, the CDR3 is TGTGCCAGCAGTTTAATAGCGGGGGTATACGAGCAGTACGTC.

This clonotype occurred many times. Here the CDR3 DNA reads TGTGCCAGCAGCTTGGCCCAGGGGGCGTCAAGGGAGACCCAGTACTTC. As protein: CASSLAQGASRETQYF. This chain joins TRBV5-4 and TRBJ2-5, with 8 bases aligning to TRBD1. This CDR3 contains 16 residues. V shed 0 bases and J 5 bases; nucleotides not matched to a gene: 9. Germline loops: CDR1 SGHNT, CDR2 YYREEE (reference sequence).

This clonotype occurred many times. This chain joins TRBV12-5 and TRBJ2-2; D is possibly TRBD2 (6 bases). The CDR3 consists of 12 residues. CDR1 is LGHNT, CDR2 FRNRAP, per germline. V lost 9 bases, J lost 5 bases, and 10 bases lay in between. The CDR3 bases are TGTGCTAGCTCTCGGGAGACCGGGGAGCTGTTTTTT. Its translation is CASSRETGELFF. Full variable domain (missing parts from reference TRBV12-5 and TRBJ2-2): DARVTQTPRHKVTEMGQEVTMRCQPILGHNTVFWYRQTMMQGLELLAYFRNRAPLDDSGMPKDRFSAEMPDATLATLKIQPSEPRDSAVYFCASSRETGELFFGEGSRLTVL.

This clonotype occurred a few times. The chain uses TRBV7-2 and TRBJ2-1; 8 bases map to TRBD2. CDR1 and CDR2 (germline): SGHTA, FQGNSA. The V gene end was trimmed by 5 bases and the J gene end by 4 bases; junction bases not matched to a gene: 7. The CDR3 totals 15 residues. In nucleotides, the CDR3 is TGTGCCAGCAGCCCATGGAGCGGGGGTTACAATGAGCAGTTCTTC. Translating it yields CASSPWSGGYNEQFF.

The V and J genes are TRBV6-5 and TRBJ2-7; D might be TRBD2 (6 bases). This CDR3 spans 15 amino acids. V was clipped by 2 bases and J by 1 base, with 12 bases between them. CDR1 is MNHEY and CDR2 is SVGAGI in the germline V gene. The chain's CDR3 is CASSYNSGVSYEQYF. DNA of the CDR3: TGTGCCAGCAGTTACAATTCGGGAGTTTCCTACGAGCAGTACTTC.

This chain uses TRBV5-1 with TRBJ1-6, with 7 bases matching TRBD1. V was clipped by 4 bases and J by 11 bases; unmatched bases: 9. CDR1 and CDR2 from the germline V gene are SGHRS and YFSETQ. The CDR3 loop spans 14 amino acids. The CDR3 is CASSQTGDRAPLHF. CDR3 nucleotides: TGCGCCAGCAGCCAAACAGGGGATCGGGCACCCCTCCACTTT.

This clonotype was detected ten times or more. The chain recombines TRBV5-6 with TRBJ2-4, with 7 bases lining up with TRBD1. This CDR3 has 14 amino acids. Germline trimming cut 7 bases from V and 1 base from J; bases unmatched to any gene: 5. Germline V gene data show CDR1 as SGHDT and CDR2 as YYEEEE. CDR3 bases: TGTGCCAGCGGGACAGAATCGGCCAAAAACATTCAGTACTTC. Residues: CASGTESAKNIQYF. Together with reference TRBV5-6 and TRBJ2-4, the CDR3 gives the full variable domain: DAGVTQSPTHLIKTRGQQVTLRCSPKSGHDTVSWYQQALGQGPQFIFQYYEEEERQRGNFPDRFSGHQFPNYSSELNVNALLLGDSALYLCASGTESAKNIQYFGAGTRLSVL.

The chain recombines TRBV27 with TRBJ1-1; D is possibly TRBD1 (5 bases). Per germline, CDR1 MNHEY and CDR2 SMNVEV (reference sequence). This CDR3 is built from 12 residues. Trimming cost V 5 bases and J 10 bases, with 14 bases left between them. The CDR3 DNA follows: TGTGCCAGCAGTCCAAACGGTGGGGGAGCTTTCTTT. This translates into CASSPNGGGAFF.